This is a list of T cell receptor beta chains from one sample in a study of PD-1 blockade in classical Hodgkin lymphoma. TCRdb keeps only in-frame clones here, not all; method: immunoSEQ multiplex PCR. The data show about 90,000 clones, with approximately 83% seen just once and around 15% held by the top ten. The source material was peripheral blood mononuclear cells (PBMCs), sampled before the fourth cycle of nivolumab. These receptors all come from a human donor with classical Hodgkin lymphoma. The CDR3 runs from the conserved cysteine through the conserved F or W. The D gene is left open where the match is weak. Size values are once, few and many counts, or a class for expanded clones, and some rows have none.

d_call	v_call	j_call	clone_size	cdr3_nt	cdr3_aa
NA	TRBV19	TRBJ1-1	NA	TGTGCCAGTAACTCATACACCCGCGACCTTAACACTGAAGCTTTCTTT	CASNSYTRDLNTEAFF
NA	TRBV10-3	TRBJ1-1	NA	TGTGCCATCAGCCCCCAGGGGACTGAAGCTTTCTTT	CAISPQGTEAFF
NA	TRBV7-3	TRBJ2-2	few	TGTGCCGCCCGCCCCGGGGAGCTGTTTTTT	CAARPGELFF
TRBD1	TRBV10-3	TRBJ2-5	NA	TGTGCCAGCCAGGGACAGCCTCAAGAGACCCAGTACTTC	CASQGQPQETQYF
TRBD1	TRBV5-1	TRBJ2-1	few	TGCGCCAGCAGCTCGGGACAGTCCGCGAATGAGCAGTTCTTC	CASSSGQSANEQFF
NA	TRBV5-6	TRBJ2-5	NA	TGTGCCAGCAGCTTGGAGGGAAGGCAGGAGACCCAGTACTTC	CASSLEGRQETQYF
NA	TRBV30	TRBJ1-5	few	TGTGCCTGGAGTGTGGCGGACAATCAGCCCCAGCATTTT	CAWSVADNQPQHF
TRBD1	TRBV6-1	TRBJ2-3	once	TGTGCCAGCAGTGACCGGACAGGGAGCACAGATACGCAGTATTTT	CASSDRTGSTDTQYF
TRBD2	TRBV9	TRBJ2-1	NA	TGTGCCAGCAATATAGCGGGGAGCTCCTACAATGAGCAGTTCTTC	CASNIAGSSYNEQFF
NA	TRBV7-2	TRBJ2-5	NA	TGTGCCAGCAGCTTGCTCCTAGGGGTGGAGACCCAGTACTTC	CASSLLLGVETQYF
TRBD1	TRBV6-5	TRBJ1-3	NA	TGTGCCAGCAGGACGGGACAGGGATTGGGCGCCATATATTTT	CASRTGQGLGAIYF
NA	TRBV7-9	TRBJ2-1	NA	TGTGCCAGCAGCTTAGGTTTTGGGCTAGCGAACAATGAGCAGTTCTTC	CASSLGFGLANNEQFF
TRBD1	TRBV6-5	TRBJ1-2	NA	TGTGCCAGCAGTTGGACAGGGGGCAACTATGGCTACACCTTC	CASSWTGGNYGYTF
TRBD2	TRBV5-1	TRBJ2-5	NA	TGCGCCAGCAGCCTCCAGCGGGGACCGCAAGAGACCCAGTACTTC	CASSLQRGPQETQYF
TRBD2	TRBV5-4	TRBJ2-5	once	TGTGCCAGCAGCTTGAAGGCTAGCGGGCCGAGTAGGGAGACCCAGTACTTC	CASSLKASGPSRETQYF
NA	TRBV18	TRBJ1-1	NA	TGTGCCAGCTCACCTAAACAGCAAGGGGGGGGCTCTGAAGCTTTCTTT	CASSPKQQGGGSEAFF
TRBD2	TRBV6-1	TRBJ2-7	once	TGTGCCAGCTTGGCTCCGGGACTAGGGGGCGAGCAGTACTTC	CASLAPGLGGEQYF